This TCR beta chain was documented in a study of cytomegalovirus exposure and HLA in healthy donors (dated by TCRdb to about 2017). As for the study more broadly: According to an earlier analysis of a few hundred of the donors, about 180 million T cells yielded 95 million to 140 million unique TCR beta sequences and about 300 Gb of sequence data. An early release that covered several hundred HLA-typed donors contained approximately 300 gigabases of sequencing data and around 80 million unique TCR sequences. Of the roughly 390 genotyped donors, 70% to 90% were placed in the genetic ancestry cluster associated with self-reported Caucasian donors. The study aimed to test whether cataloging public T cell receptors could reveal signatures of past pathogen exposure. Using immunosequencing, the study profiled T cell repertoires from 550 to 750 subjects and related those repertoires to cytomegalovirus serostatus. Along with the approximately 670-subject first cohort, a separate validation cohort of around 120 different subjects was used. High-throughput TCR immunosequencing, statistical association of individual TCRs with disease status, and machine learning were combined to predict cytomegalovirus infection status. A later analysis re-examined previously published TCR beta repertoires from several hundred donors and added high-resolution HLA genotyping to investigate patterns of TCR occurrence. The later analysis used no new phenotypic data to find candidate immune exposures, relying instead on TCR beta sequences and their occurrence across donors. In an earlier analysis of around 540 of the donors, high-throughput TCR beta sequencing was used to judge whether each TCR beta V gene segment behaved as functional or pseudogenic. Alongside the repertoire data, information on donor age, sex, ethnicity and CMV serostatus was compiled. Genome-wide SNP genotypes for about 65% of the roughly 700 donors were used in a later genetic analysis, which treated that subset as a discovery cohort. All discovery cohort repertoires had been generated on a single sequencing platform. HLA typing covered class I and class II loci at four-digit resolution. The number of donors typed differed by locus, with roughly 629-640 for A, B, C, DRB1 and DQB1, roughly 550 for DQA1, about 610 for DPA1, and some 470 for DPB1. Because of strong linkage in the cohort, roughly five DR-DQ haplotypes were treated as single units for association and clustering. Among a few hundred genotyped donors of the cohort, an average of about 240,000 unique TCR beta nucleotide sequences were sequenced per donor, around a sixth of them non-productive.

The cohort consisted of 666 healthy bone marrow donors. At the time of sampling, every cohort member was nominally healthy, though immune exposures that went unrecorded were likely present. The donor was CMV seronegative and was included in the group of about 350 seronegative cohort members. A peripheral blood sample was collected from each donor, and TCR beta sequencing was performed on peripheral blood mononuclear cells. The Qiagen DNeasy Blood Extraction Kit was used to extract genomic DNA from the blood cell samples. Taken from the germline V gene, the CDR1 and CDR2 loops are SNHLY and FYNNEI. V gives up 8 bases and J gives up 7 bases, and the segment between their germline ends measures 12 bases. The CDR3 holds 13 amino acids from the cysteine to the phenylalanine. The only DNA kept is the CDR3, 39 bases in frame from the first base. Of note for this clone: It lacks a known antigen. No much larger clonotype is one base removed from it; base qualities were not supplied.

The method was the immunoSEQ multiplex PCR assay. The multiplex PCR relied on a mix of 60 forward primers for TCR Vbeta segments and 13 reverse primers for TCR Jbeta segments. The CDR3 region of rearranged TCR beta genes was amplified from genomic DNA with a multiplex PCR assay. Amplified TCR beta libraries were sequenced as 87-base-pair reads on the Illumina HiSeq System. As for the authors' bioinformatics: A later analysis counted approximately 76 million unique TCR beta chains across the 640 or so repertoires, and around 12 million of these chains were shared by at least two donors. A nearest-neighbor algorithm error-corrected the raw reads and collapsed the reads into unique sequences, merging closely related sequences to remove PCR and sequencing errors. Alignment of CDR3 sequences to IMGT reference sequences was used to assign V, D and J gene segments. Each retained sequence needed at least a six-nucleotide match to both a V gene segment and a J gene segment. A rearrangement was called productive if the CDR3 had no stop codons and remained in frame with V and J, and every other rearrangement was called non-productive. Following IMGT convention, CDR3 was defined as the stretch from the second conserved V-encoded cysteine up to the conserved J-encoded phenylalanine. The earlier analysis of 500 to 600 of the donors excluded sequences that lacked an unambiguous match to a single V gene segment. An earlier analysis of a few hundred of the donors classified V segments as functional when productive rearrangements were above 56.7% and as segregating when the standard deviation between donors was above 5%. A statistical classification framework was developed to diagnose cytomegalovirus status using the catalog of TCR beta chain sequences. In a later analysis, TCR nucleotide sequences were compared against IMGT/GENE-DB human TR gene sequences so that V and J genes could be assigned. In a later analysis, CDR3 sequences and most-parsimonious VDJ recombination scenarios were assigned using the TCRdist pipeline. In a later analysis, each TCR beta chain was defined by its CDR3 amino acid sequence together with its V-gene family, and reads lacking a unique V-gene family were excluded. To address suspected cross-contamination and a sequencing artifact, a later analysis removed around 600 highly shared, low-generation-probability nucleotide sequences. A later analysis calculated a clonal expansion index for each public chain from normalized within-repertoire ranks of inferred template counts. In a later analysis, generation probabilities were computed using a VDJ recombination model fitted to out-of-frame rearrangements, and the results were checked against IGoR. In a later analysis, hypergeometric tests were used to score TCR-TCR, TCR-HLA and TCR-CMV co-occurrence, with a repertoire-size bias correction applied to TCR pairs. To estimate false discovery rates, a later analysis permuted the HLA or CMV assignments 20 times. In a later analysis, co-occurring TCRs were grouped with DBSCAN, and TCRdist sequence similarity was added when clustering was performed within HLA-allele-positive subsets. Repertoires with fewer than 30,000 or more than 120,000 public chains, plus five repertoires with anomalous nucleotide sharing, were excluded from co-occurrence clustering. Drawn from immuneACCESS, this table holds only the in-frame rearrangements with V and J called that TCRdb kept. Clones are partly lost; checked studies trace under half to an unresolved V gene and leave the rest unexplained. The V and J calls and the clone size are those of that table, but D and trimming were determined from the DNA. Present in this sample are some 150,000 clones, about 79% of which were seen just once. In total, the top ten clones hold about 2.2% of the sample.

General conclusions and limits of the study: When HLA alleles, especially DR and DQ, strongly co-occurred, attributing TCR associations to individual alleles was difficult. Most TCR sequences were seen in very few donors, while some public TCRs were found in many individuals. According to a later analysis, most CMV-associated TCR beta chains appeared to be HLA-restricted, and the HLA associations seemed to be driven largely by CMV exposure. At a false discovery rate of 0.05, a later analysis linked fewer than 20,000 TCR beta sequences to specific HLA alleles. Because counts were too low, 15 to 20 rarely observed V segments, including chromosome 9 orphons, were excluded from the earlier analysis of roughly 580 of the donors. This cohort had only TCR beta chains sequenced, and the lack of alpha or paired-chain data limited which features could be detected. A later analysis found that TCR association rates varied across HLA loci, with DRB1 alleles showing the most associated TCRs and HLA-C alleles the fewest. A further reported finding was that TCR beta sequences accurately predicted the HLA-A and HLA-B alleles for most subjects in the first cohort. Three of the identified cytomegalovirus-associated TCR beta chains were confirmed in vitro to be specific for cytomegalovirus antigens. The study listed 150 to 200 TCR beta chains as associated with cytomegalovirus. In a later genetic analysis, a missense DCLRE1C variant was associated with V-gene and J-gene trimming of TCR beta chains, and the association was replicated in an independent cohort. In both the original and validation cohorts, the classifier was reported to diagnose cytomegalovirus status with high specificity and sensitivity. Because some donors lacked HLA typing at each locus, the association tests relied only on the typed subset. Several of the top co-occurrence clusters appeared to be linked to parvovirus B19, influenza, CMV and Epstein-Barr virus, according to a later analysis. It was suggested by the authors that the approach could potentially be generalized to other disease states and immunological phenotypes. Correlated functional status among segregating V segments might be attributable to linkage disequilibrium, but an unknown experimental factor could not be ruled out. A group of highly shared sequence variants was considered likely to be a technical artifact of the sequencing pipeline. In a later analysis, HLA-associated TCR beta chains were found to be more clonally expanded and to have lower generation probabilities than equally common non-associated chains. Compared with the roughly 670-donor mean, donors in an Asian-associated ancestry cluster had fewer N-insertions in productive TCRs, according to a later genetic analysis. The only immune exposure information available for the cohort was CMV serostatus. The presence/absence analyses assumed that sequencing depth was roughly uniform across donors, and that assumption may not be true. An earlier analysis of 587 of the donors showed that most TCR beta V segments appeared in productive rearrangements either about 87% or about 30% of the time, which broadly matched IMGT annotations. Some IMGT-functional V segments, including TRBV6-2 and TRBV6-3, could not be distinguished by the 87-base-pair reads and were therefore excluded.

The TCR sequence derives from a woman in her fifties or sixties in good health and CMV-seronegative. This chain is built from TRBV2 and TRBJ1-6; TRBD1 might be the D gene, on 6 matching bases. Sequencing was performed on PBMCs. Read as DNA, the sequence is TGTGCCAGCGGGGGCACCGAAAATTCACCCCTCCACTTT. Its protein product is CASGGTENSPLHF. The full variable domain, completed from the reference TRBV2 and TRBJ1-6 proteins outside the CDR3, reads EPEVTQTPSHQVTQMGQEVILRCVPISNHLYFYWYRQILGQKVEFLVSFYNNEISEKSEIFDDQFSVERPDGSNFTLKIRSTKLEDSAMYFCASGGTENSPLHFGNGTRLTVT.